A single sample is the source of the 22 T cell receptor beta chains below, sequenced in a study of PD-1 and CTLA-4 blockade in melanoma. TCRdb's copy holds only in-frame clones and misses some; the assay was immunoSEQ multiplex PCR. The profile covers some 30,000 clones, with 88% appearing a single time and roughly 6% taken by the ten largest. Source: CD8+ T cells from peripheral blood, taken from a patient given anti-PD-1 treatment. The receptors derive from a human donor with melanoma.

The chain employs TRBV9 and TRBJ1-2, with D hard to call. V was shortened by 0 bases and J by 6 bases, with 9 bases between the two germline ends. The CDR3 consists of 13 residues. Germline loops: CDR1 SGDLS, CDR2 YYNGEE. CDR3 protein: CASSVGVMDGYTF. The CDR3 DNA is TGTGCCAGCAGCGTAGGAGTAATGGATGGCTACACCTTC.

The chain links TRBV9 to TRBJ2-7, with D hard to call. Trimming took off 4 bases at V and 3 bases at J, with 11 bases between the two ends. Germline CDR1 SGDLS, CDR2 YYNGEE. CDR3 length: 13 amino acids. CDR3: CASSPRSHYEQYF. Written as DNA, the CDR3 is TGTGCCAGCAGCCCCCGATCCCACTACGAGCAGTACTTC.

As DNA, the CDR3 is TGTGCCAGCAGCTCCCCGTTTTATAATTCACCCCTCCACTTT. This gives the protein CASSSPFYNSPLHF. The chain is built from TRBV5-6 and TRBJ1-6; D gene ambiguous. This CDR3 region has 14 residues. V lost 3 bases and J 4 bases, leaving 8 bases between the germline ends. Germline CDR1 and CDR2: SGHDT and YYEEEE.

The chain recombines TRBV30 with TRBJ2-2, with 10 nucleotides matching TRBD2. The CDR3 sequence is 14 residues long. V shed 7 bases and J 5 bases; nucleotides not matched to a gene: 7. Germline loops: CDR1 GTSNPN, CDR2 SVGIG (reference sequence). The CDR3 region is CAFLSGGATGELFF. The CDR3 nucleotides read TGTGCCTTCCTAAGCGGGGGGGCAACCGGGGAGCTGTTTTTT.

In this sample, this clone turned up once. The chain employs TRBV7-9 and TRBJ2-7; 10 positions match TRBD2. V was clipped by 3 bases and J by 1 base; unmatched bases: 0. Germline CDR1 and CDR2: SEHNR and FQNEAQ (reference sequence). This CDR3 comprises 14 residues. DNA of the CDR3: TGTGCCAGCAGCTTTAGCGGGGGGTCCTACGAGCAGTACTTC. It is translated as CASSFSGGSYEQYF.

The V call is TRBV7-9, the J call TRBJ2-2; D might be TRBD1 or TRBD2, each matching 5 bases. CDR3 length: 15 amino acids. V lost 5 bases to trimming and J lost 4 bases, with 14 bases between them. Germline assignment: CDR1 SEHNR and CDR2 FQNEAQ (reference sequence). In DNA form, the CDR3 reads TGTGCCAGCAGCCCCAGAGAGAGGGGCACCGGGGAGCTGTTTTTT. Protein sequence: CASSPRERGTGELFF.

The J gene is TRBJ1-6, the V gene TRBV19; no reliable D call. Trimming took 3 bases from V and 9 from J, leaving 12 bases between them. The CDR3 has 14 residues. In germline, CDR1 is LNHDA, CDR2 SQIVND (reference sequence). The CDR3, as DNA: TGTGCCAGTAGTATCTCTGGCGAGAGTTCACCCCTCCACTTT. It codes for CASSISGESSPLHF.

This rearrangement joins TRBV7-9 to TRBJ2-7, with a possible D match to TRBD1 (6 bases). There are 13 residues in the CDR3. The germline V gene encodes CDR1 SEHNR and CDR2 FQNEAQ (reference sequence). V was shortened by 5 bases and J by 7 bases, with 15 bases between the two germline ends. Here the CDR3 reads CASSLGARGEQYF. The CDR3 DNA reads TGTGCCAGCAGCCTCGGGGCGAGGGGGGAGCAGTACTTC. Complete variable domain (other parts from reference TRBV7-9 and TRBJ2-7): DTGVSQNPRHKITKRGQNVTFRCDPISEHNRLYWYRQTLGQGPEFLTYFQNEAQLEKSRLLSDRFSAERPKGSFSTLEIQRTEQGDSAMYLCASSLGARGEQYFGPGTRLTVT.

This sequence joins TRBV28 and TRBJ2-7; D perhaps matches TRBD1 (6 bases). Deletions cut 4 bases from V and 3 bases from J, with 25 bases between. The CDR3 totals 18 residues. The germline V gene has CDR1 MDHEN and CDR2 SYDVKM. The CDR3 protein is CASSSNMGAALPNYEQYF. CDR3 coding DNA: TGTGCCAGCAGTTCCAATATGGGGGCCGCGCTACCCAACTACGAGCAGTACTTC.

This chain connects TRBV5-1 to TRBJ2-1; either TRBD1 or TRBD2 may supply D (5 bases each). Trimming stripped 0 bases from V and 3 bases from J, with 7 bases between. CDR3 length equals 14 residues. Per the germline V gene, CDR1 is SGHRS and CDR2 is YFSETQ. CDR3 nucleotides: TGCGCCAGCAGCTTGGGGGGGATCTACAATGAGCAGTTCTTC. As protein: CASSLGGIYNEQFF.

V is TRBV9 and J is TRBJ1-2; 8 bases match TRBD1. The V and J ends lost 4 bases and 6 bases, in that order; junction bases with no gene match: 8. Germline V gene data show CDR1 as SGDLS and CDR2 as YYNGEE. This CDR3 is 14 amino acids long. The CDR3 reads CASSSSAGGNGYTF. The CDR3 region has the DNA TGTGCCAGCAGCTCCTCGGCAGGGGGCAATGGCTACACCTTC.

This clone was seen once. The chain uses TRBV7-9 and TRBJ2-1; 8 bases line up with TRBD2. Trimming at V came to 5 bases and at J to 4 bases, leaving 7 bases not matched to a gene. The CDR3 sequence is 15 residues long. Germline V gives CDR1 SEHNR, CDR2 FQNEAQ (reference sequence). The CDR3 loop reads CASSPREGLYNEQFF. DNA for the CDR3: TGTGCCAGCAGCCCCCGGGAGGGCCTTTACAATGAGCAGTTCTTC. The variable domain in full, with the rest retrieved from reference TRBV7-9 and TRBJ2-1, is DTGVSQNPRHKITKRGQNVTFRCDPISEHNRLYWYRQTLGQGPEFLTYFQNEAQLEKSRLLSDRFSAERPKGSFSTLEIQRTEQGDSAMYLCASSPREGLYNEQFFGPGTRLTVL.

A single count supports this clone. The V gene is TRBV30, the J gene TRBJ2-7; the D gene could be TRBD1 or TRBD2 (5 bases each). The CDR3 is 15 residues long. V lost 0 bases and J 7 bases, leaving 19 bases between the germline ends. The germline gives CDR1 GTSNPN, CDR2 SVGIG (reference sequence). The CDR3 DNA reads TGTGCCTGGAGTGTAAATCCCTGGGACGAGCTTGAGCAGTACTTC. As protein: CAWSVNPWDELEQYF.

This clone was picked up one time. V and J are TRBV4-3 and TRBJ1-2; maybe TRBD1 (6 bases). V was cut by 0 bases and J by 6 bases, with 14 bases left in between. The length of the CDR3 is 15 residues. Germline V gene sequence: CDR1 LGHNA, CDR2 YSLEER. CDR3 amino acids: CASSQEPSGDDGYTF. CDR3 in DNA: TGCGCCAGCAGCCAAGAACCATCAGGGGACGATGGCTACACCTTC.

This chain connects TRBV7-9 to TRBJ1-1, with D unresolved. The V gene lost 4 bases and the J gene lost 7 bases, with 16 bases spanning the gap. CDR1 is SEHNR, CDR2 FQNEAQ, per germline (reference sequence). The CDR3 has 14 residues. The CDR3 DNA sequence: TGTGCCAGCAGCTCAGGACTCTCAACTGGTGAAGCTTTCTTT. Its translation is CASSSGLSTGEAFF.

This chain uses TRBV25-1 with TRBJ2-5; no clear D gene. Germline CDR1 MGHDK, CDR2 SYGVNS. The CDR3 sequence is 13 residues long. Trimming pared 5 bases from V and 5 bases from J, leaving 12 bases between. The CDR3 DNA reads TGTGCCAGCAGTTACAGTAGTATGGAGACCCAGTACTTC. The encoded protein is CASSYSSMETQYF.

The rearrangement links TRBV6-5 to TRBJ2-3, with 8 nucleotides matching TRBD2. CDR3 length: 15 amino acids. Per the germline V gene, CDR1 is MNHEY and CDR2 is SVGAGI. With V trimmed by 3 bases and J by 5 bases, 7 bases remained unmatched. CDR3 coding DNA: TGTGCCAGCAGTTATTTCGGAGCGGGGGAAGATACGCAGTATTTT. Translated, it gives CASSYFGAGEDTQYF.

The chain carries TRBV7-3 and TRBJ2-7; D perhaps matches TRBD2 (5 bases). In germline, CDR1 is SGHTA, CDR2 FQGTGA. The CDR3 length is 13 residues. Trimming pared 0 bases from V and 6 bases from J, leaving 9 bases between. The CDR3 sequence: CASSLTLAGEQYF. The CDR3 DNA is TGTGCCAGCAGCTTAACGCTAGCCGGCGAGCAGTACTTC.

V gene TRBV10-3 combines with J gene TRBJ2-7; D may be TRBD1 (6 bases). CDR3 length equals 13 residues. V was trimmed by 8 bases and J by 1 base, leaving 12 bases between them. Germline assignment: CDR1 ENHRY and CDR2 SYGVKD. DNA of the CDR3: TGTGCCATCGGGGCACAGGGATCCTACGAGCAGTACTTC. Translating it yields CAIGAQGSYEQYF.

V gene TRBV7-9 combines with J gene TRBJ1-2; TRBD1 matches at 7 bases. Germline trimming cut 5 bases from V and 1 base from J; bases unmatched to any gene: 10. Germline-derived CDR1 and CDR2 are SEHNR and FQNEAQ (reference sequence). The CDR3 runs 16 residues. CDR3 amino acids: CASSPRTGSLNYGYTF. CDR3 nucleotide sequence: TGTGCCAGCAGCCCACGGACAGGTTCTCTTAACTATGGCTACACCTTC.

The rearrangement uses TRBV4-1 and TRBJ1-4; D uncertain. With 3 bases removed from V and 7 bases from J, the gap between germline ends came to 15 bases. The CDR3 contains 15 residues. CDR1 and CDR2 (germline): MGHRA, YSYEKL. The CDR3 nucleotides are TGCGCCAGCAGCCAGACTGATCCCTTCCCTGAAAAACTGTTTTTT. This translates into CASSQTDPFPEKLFF.

This rearrangement joins TRBV29-1 to TRBJ2-5; D remains unclear. The germline V gene has CDR1 SQVTM and CDR2 ANQGSEA. V lost 1 base, J lost 0 bases, and 15 bases lay in between. There are 16 residues in the CDR3. The CDR3 is CSVEVPISYDQETQYF. The CDR3, as DNA: TGCAGCGTTGAAGTCCCCATATCCTACGACCAAGAGACCCAGTACTTC.